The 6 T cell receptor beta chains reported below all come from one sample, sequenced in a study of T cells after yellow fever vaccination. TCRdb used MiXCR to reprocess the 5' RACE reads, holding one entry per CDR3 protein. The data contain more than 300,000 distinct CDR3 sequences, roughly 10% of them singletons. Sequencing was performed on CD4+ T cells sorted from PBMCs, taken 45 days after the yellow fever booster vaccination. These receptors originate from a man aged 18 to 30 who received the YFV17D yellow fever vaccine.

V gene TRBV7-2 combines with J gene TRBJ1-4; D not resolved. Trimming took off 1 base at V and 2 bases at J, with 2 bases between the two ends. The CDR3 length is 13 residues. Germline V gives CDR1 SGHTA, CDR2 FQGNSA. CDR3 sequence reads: CASSLVTNEKLFF. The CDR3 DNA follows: TGTGCCAGCAGCTTAGTCACTAATGAAAAACTGTTTTTT.

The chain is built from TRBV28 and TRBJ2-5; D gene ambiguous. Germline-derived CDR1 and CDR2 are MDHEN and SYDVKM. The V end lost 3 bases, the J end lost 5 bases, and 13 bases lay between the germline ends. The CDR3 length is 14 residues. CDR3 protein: CASSFPYRVETQYF. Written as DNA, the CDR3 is TGTGCCAGCAGTTTCCCCTACCGAGTTGAGACCCAGTACTTC.

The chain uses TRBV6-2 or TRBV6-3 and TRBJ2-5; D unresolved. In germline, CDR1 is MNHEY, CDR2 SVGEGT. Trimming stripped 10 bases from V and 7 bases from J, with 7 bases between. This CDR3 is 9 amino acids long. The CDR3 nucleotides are TGTGCCACAACACGGACCCAGTACTTC. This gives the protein CATTRTQYF.

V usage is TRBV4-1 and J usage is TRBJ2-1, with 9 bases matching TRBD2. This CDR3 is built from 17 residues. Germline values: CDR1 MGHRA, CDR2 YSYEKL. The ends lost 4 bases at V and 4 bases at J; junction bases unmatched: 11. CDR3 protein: CASSPFLGRGGYNEQFF. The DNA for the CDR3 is TGCGCCAGCAGCCCCTTTTTGGGGCGGGGGGGTTACAATGAGCAGTTCTTC.

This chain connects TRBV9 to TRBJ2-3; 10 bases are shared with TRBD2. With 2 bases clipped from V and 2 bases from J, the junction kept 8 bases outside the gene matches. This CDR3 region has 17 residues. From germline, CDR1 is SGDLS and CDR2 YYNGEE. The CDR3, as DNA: TGTGCCAGCAGCGTCAACCCTAGCGGGAGAGCCACAGATACGCAGTATTTT. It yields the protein CASSVNPSGRATDTQYF. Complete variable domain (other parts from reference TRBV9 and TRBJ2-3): DSGVTQTPKHLITATGQRVTLRCSPRSGDLSVYWYQQSLDQGLQFLIQYYNGEERAKGNILERFSAQQFPDLHSELNLSSLELGDSALYFCASSVNPSGRATDTQYFGPGTRLTVL.

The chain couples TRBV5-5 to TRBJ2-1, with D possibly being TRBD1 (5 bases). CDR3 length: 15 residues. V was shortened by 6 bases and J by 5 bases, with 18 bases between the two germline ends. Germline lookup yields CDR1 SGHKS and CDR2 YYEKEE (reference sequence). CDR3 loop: CASINLRTFDNEQFF. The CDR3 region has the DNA TGTGCCAGCATCAACCTAAGGACATTTGACAATGAGCAGTTCTTC. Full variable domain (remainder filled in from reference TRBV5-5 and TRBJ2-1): DAGVTQSPTHLIKTRGQQVTLRCSPISGHKSVSWYQQVLGQGPQFIFQYYEKEERGRGNFPDRFSARQFPNYSSELNVNALLLGDSALYLCASINLRTFDNEQFFGPGTRLTVL.